Included here is one T cell receptor beta chain sequence, with context. Its antigen is currently unknown. A read error may explain this, as a much larger clone is one base away. TCRdb reanalysed the 5' RACE reads using MiXCR and keeps one entry per CDR3 protein. The sample has about 74,000 distinct CDR3 sequences, approximately 6.9% seen once. This CDR3 has 15 amino acids. V was cut by 8 bases and J by 4 bases, with 19 bases left in between. In germline, CDR1 is LNHNV, CDR2 YYDKDF (reference sequence). These data come from a study of T cells after yellow fever vaccination. Study findings and constraints: Highly abundant clonotypes carried over from the bulk population could end up in FACS-sorted repertoires as contaminants. The study found a weaker secondary response that peaked faster, day 5 versus 15. After the booster, over 95% of CD4 and 75% to 90% of CD8 primary-response clones were re-detected.

The sequence came from a man younger than 35 who received the YFV17D yellow fever vaccine. This chain joins TRBV15 and TRBJ2-3; D ambiguous. Material: CD8+ T cells sorted from PBMCs, obtained 5 days after the first yellow fever vaccination. CDR3 nucleotide sequence: TGTGCCACCGGAGTAGTACGTTATATTGCAGATACGCAGTATTTT. Amino acid sequence: CATGVVRYIADTQYF.